The 24 T cell receptor beta chains listed next were all sequenced from one sample in a study of preoperative IRX-2 immunotherapy in early breast cancer. Specified treatment: preoperative locoregional IRX-2 cytokine immunotherapy. The protocol was immunoSEQ multiplex PCR, while the TCRdb copy is restricted to in-frame clones and leaves out a portion. The table records more than 50,000 clones, roughly 94% of them present only once. This specimen was collected from a patient treated with IRX-2 immunotherapy. The origin of the receptors is a human donor with breast cancer.

The chain carries TRBV5-6 and TRBJ2-3; D is possibly TRBD1 (5 bases). V lost 7 bases and J lost 6, with 15 bases in between. Germline CDR1 and CDR2: SGHDT and YYEEEE. The CDR3 sequence is 13 residues long. CDR3 DNA: TGTGCCAGCCTGTGGTCTGGGGCGGATACGCAGTATTTT. Encoded protein: CASLWSGADTQYF.

This clone appeared a single time. The V and J genes are TRBV5-1 and TRBJ2-1; D is uncertain. Trimming cost V 4 bases and J 7 bases, with 18 bases left between them. The CDR3 runs 15 residues. Germline CDR1 SGHRS, CDR2 YFSETQ. As DNA, the CDR3 is TGCGCCAGCAGCCAAGGGTCGTCCGGTGGAAATGAGCAGTTCTTC. This sequence encodes CASSQGSSGGNEQFF. Combining the CDR3 with reference TRBV5-1 and TRBJ2-1 gives the whole variable domain KAGVTQTPRYLIKTRGQQVTLSCSPISGHRSVSWYQQTPGQGLQFLFEYFSETQRNKGNFPGRFSGRQFSNSRSEMNVSTLELGDSALYLCASSQGSSGGNEQFFGPGTRLTVL.

The genes are TRBV7-9 and TRBJ2-1; 9 positions agree with TRBD2. Per germline, CDR1 SEHNR and CDR2 FQNEAQ (reference sequence). The V segment lost 3 bases and the J segment 7 bases; nucleotides outside the gene matches: 7. The CDR3 extends over 15 amino acids. The CDR3 coding sequence is TGTGCCAGCAGCTTTAGGGGACTAGCTTCAAATGAGCAGTTCTTC. This sequence encodes CASSFRGLASNEQFF.

The chain combines TRBV5-6 with TRBJ2-1; D is unclear. The CDR3 is 15 residues long. The germline V gene has CDR1 SGHDT and CDR2 YYEEEE. Trimming took off 0 bases at V and 7 bases at J, with 14 bases between the two ends. CDR3 sequence (DNA): TGTGCCAGCAGCTTGGCGCTTCCAGCGAAGAATGAGCAGTTCTTC. Its protein is CASSLALPAKNEQFF. Full variable domain (missing parts from reference TRBV5-6 and TRBJ2-1): DAGVTQSPTHLIKTRGQQVTLRCSPKSGHDTVSWYQQALGQGPQFIFQYYEEEERQRGNFPDRFSGHQFPNYSSELNVNALLLGDSALYLCASSLALPAKNEQFFGPGTRLTVL.

A single count supports this clone. The rearrangement links TRBV2 to TRBJ1-1; D is perhaps TRBD1 (6 bases). CDR1 is SNHLY and CDR2 is FYNNEI in the germline V gene. V shed 7 bases and J shed 1 base, with 10 bases lying between them. The CDR3 has 13 residues. The DNA for the CDR3 is TGTGCCAGCACCATAGGGGGGAACACTGAAGCTTTCTTT. This gives the protein CASTIGGNTEAFF.

The V call is TRBV7-9, the J call TRBJ2-3, with TRBD2 identical over 11 bases. This CDR3 has 16 residues. The V gene end was trimmed by 5 bases and the J gene end by 0 bases; junction bases not matched to a gene: 4. Germline V gives CDR1 SEHNR, CDR2 FQNEAQ (reference sequence). CDR3 nucleotide sequence: TGTGCCAGCAGCACGAGACTAGCGGGGAGCACAGATACGCAGTATTTT. This translates into CASSTRLAGSTDTQYF.

The V call is TRBV6-1, the J call TRBJ2-5; a weak D match, TRBD2 (6 bases). V was cut by 4 bases and J by 0 bases, with 15 bases left in between. Germline V gives CDR1 MNHNS, CDR2 SASEGT. This CDR3 region has 16 residues. DNA of the CDR3: TGTGCCAGCAGTGGAAGCGGGCGAGCGTACCAAGAGACCCAGTACTTC. It translates to CASSGSGRAYQETQYF.

This sequence joins TRBV18 and TRBJ2-3; D unresolved. The CDR3 contains 15 residues. Germline values: CDR1 KGHSH, CDR2 LQKENI. With 3 bases removed from V and 1 base from J, the gap between germline ends came to 11 bases. The CDR3 bases are TGTGCCAGCTCACCCCTCGGGCAGGGCACAGATACGCAGTATTTT. Amino acids: CASSPLGQGTDTQYF. The whole variable domain, filled in from reference TRBV18 and TRBJ2-3, reads NAGVMQNPRHLVRRRGQEARLRCSPMKGHSHVYWYRQLPEEGLKFMVYLQKENIIDESGMPKERFSAEFPKEGPSILRIQQVVRGDSAAYFCASSPLGQGTDTQYFGPGTRLTVL.

This clone turned up a few times. This chain links TRBV7-6 with TRBJ2-7; 10 bases align to TRBD1. The CDR3 is made up of 16 amino acids. The junction had 9 bases not matched to a gene; V was cut back by 5 bases and J by 2 bases. Looked up from germline, CDR1 is SGHVS and CDR2 is FNYEAQ. For the CDR3, the DNA is TGTGCCAGCAGCGCGGGACAGGGGCCGACCCCCTACGAGCAGTACTTC. Its protein is CASSAGQGPTPYEQYF.

A note on this clone: Compared with germline, one end of the junction differs, possibly owing to a read error. The chain couples TRBV6-6 to TRBJ2-1; 14 bases fit TRBD2. The CDR3 covers 16 residues. Germline V CDR1 and CDR2: MNHNY, SVGAGI (reference sequence). CDR3 sequence reads: CAGSYRLAGGLNEQFF. The DNA of the CDR3 is TGTGCCGGCAGTTACCGACTAGCGGGGGGGCTCAATGAGCAGTTCTTC.

The J gene is TRBJ2-4, the V gene TRBV6-1; 7 bases match TRBD2. CDR1 is MNHNS and CDR2 is SASEGT in the germline V gene. The CDR3 totals 14 residues. The trim removed 0 bases at V and 7 bases at J, leaving 3 bases unmatched. Here the CDR3 reads CASSEAGGGNIQYF. The CDR3 DNA is TGTGCCAGCAGTGAAGCCGGGGGAGGGAACATTCAGTACTTC.

The V call is TRBV5-1, the J call TRBJ2-1; D might be TRBD1 (5 bases). From germline, CDR1 is SGHRS and CDR2 YFSETQ. Trimming stripped 5 bases from V and 3 bases from J, with 33 bases between. The CDR3 is 21 residues long. The CDR3 bases are TGCGCCAGCAGTTTGTCGGGCGAAACTCACAGGTTCAGTAGAATCTACAATGAGCAGTTCTTC. Translation: CASSLSGETHRFSRIYNEQFF. The full variable domain, its missing parts supplied by reference TRBV5-1 and TRBJ2-1, is KAGVTQTPRYLIKTRGQQVTLSCSPISGHRSVSWYQQTPGQGLQFLFEYFSETQRNKGNFPGRFSGRQFSNSRSEMNVSTLELGDSALYLCASSLSGETHRFSRIYNEQFFGPGTRLTVL.

This chain connects TRBV4-2 to TRBJ1-3; D gene unclear. Germline CDR1 and CDR2: LGHNA and YNFKEQ. This CDR3 contains 13 residues. The V and J ends lost 1 base and 8 bases respectively, with 9 bases between them. CDR3 sequence: CASSQGGRDTIYF. The CDR3 DNA reads TGTGCCAGCAGCCAAGGAGGTCGGGACACCATATATTTT.

V and J are TRBV5-1 and TRBJ1-1; a weak D match, TRBD1 (6 bases). The V gene lost 4 bases and the J gene lost 3 bases, with 19 bases spanning the gap. The CDR3 length is 16 residues. CDR1 and CDR2 from the germline V gene are SGHRS and YFSETQ. The CDR3 sequence is CASSGRNTGMDTEAFF. As DNA, the CDR3 is TGCGCCAGCAGCGGACGCAATACAGGGATGGACACTGAAGCTTTCTTT. The whole variable domain, filled in from reference TRBV5-1 and TRBJ1-1, reads KAGVTQTPRYLIKTRGQQVTLSCSPISGHRSVSWYQQTPGQGLQFLFEYFSETQRNKGNFPGRFSGRQFSNSRSEMNVSTLELGDSALYLCASSGRNTGMDTEAFFGQGTRLTVV.

The chain combines TRBV15 with TRBJ1-6; TRBD1 agrees at 8 bases. Germline V lookup: CDR1 LNHNV, CDR2 YYDKDF (reference sequence). The length of the CDR3 is 12 residues. Trimming cost V 8 bases and J 10 bases; bases outside gene matches: 4. The CDR3 is CATGQGRSPLHF. The CDR3 DNA follows: TGTGCCACCGGACAGGGAAGATCACCCCTCCACTTT.

V is TRBV5-4 and J is TRBJ1-3, with 7 bases fitting TRBD1. The CDR3 loop spans 14 amino acids. Germline CDR1 is SGHNT and CDR2 is YYREEE (reference sequence). Trimming took 2 bases from V and 4 from J; bases not matched to a gene: 3. In nucleotides, the CDR3 is TGTGCCAGCAGCTTTGACAGGGTAGGAAACACCATATATTTT. Its protein is CASSFDRVGNTIYF. The full variable domain, completed using reference TRBV5-4 and TRBJ1-3, is ETGVTQSPTHLIKTRGQQVTLRCSSQSGHNTVSWYQQALGQGPQFIFQYYREEENGRGNFPPRFSGLQFPNYSSELNVNALELDDSALYLCASSFDRVGNTIYFGEGSWLTVV.

This chain connects TRBV4-3 to TRBJ2-7; D not resolved. V lost 2 bases to trimming and J lost 3 bases, with 14 bases between them. The V gene's germline CDR1 is LGHNA and CDR2 YSLEER. This CDR3 contains 15 residues. CDR3 sequence reads: CASSQMIVPSYEQYF. In nucleotides, the CDR3 is TGCGCCAGCAGCCAAATGATAGTGCCAAGCTACGAGCAGTACTTC.

This chain joins TRBV6-6 and TRBJ2-2, with D possibly TRBD1 on 6 matching bases. Trimming took off 10 bases at V and 0 bases at J, with 9 bases between the two ends. Germline V gene data show CDR1 as MNHNY and CDR2 as SVGAGI (reference sequence). This CDR3 comprises 13 residues. The CDR3 bases are TGTGCCAACAGGGTACCGAACACCGGGGAGCTGTTTTTT. Its translation: CANRVPNTGELFF.

The genes are TRBV5-4 and TRBJ2-3, with 12 bases identical to TRBD2. V was pared by 1 base and J by 12 bases, with 12 bases of the junction left unmatched. The CDR3 is made up of 16 amino acids. Germline loops: CDR1 SGHNT, CDR2 YYREEE (reference sequence). This CDR3 reads CASSLQLAGGSERQYF. CDR3 coding DNA: TGTGCCAGCAGCTTGCAACTAGCGGGAGGATCCGAACGTCAGTATTTT.

The J gene is TRBJ2-4, the V gene TRBV18; 10 bases match TRBD1. The ends lost 3 bases at V and 2 bases at J; junction bases unmatched: 1. The length of the CDR3 is 15 residues. CDR1 and CDR2 from the germline V gene are KGHSH and LQKENI. The CDR3 nucleotides read TGTGCCAGCTCACCGGGACAGGGGCCCAAAAACATTCAGTACTTC. Amino acid sequence: CASSPGQGPKNIQYF.

The chain couples TRBV28 to TRBJ1-1; 7 nucleotides match TRBD1. The CDR3 has 16 amino acids. Germline lookup yields CDR1 MDHEN and CDR2 SYDVKM. The junction had 9 bases not matched to a gene; V was cut back by 5 bases and J by 0 bases. CDR3 protein: CASSPRGERMNTEAFF. Here the CDR3 DNA reads TGTGCCAGCAGTCCCAGGGGGGAAAGGATGAACACTGAAGCTTTCTTT.

The chain uses TRBV7-2 and TRBJ2-5, with 7 bases that match TRBD2. The J call may be incorrect, as the DNA end agrees better with TRBJ2-7. The CDR3 is 14 amino acids. Per the germline V gene, CDR1 is SGHTA and CDR2 is FQGNSA. This CDR3 is CASSLDGGSYEQYF. The CDR3 bases are TGTGCCAGCAGCTTAGACGGCGGGAGCTACGAGCAGTACTTC.

This chain links TRBV6-6 with TRBJ2-1, with D unresolved. From germline, CDR1 is MNHNY and CDR2 SVGAGI (reference sequence). Trimming removed 0 bases at V and 6 bases at J, with 9 bases between. This CDR3 region has 14 residues. The CDR3 is CASSYSRVPNEQFF. Here the CDR3 DNA reads TGTGCCAGCAGTTACTCGCGTGTCCCCAATGAGCAGTTCTTC.

The chain uses TRBV5-4 and TRBJ2-3, with 7 bases fitting TRBD2. Germline lookup yields CDR1 SGHNT and CDR2 YYREEE (reference sequence). The CDR3 extends over 16 amino acids. With 1 base clipped from V and 1 base from J, the junction kept 6 bases outside the gene matches. CDR3 amino acids: CASSLSWLAGTDTQYF. The CDR3 DNA follows: TGTGCCAGCAGCTTGAGTTGGCTAGCGGGCACAGATACGCAGTATTTT.